This is a list of T cell receptor beta chains from one sample in a study of blood T cell repertoires in COVID-19. This table comes from immunoSEQ multiplex PCR, and its TCRdb copy is limited to in-frame clones, with some not included. Among approximately 210,000 clones listed, 80% to 85% were seen once. Sequenced input: peripheral blood. Receptors originate from a woman over 75 with COVID-19, enrolled during active disease. The CDR3 runs from the conserved cysteine through the conserved F or W. D genes are given only for firm matches. Only some rows state a clone size, as once, few, many or a class for expanded clones.

-,TRBV12-3/TRBV12-4,-,TRBJ2-3,CASSVRGDTQYF,TGTGCCAGCAGCGTCAGGGGAGATACGCAGTATTTT
TRBD1,TRBV14,-,TRBJ2-2,CASSPQQGNLGELFF,TGTGCCAGCAGCCCTCAACAGGGGAACCTCGGGGAGCTGTTTTTT
-,TRBV5-6,-,TRBJ1-6,CASSPLIRGSPLHF,TGTGCCAGCAGCCCATTAATCCGAGGTTCACCCCTCCACTTT
TRBD1,TRBV19,-,TRBJ2-6,CASSTQDRGLGANVLTF,TGTGCCAGTAGTACCCAGGACAGGGGGCTTGGGGCCAACGTCCTGACTTTC
TRBD2,TRBV7-9,-,TRBJ2-2,CASSLGGGTQPNTGELFF,TGTGCCAGCAGCTTGGGCGGGGGAACCCAACCGAACACCGGGGAGCTGTTTTTT
-,TRBV6-5,-,TRBJ1-2,CASSLGAWGYGYTF,TGTGCCAGCAGCCTAGGGGCCTGGGGCTATGGCTACACCTTC
TRBD1,TRBV28,-,TRBJ1-4,CASRAGGSNEKLFF,TGTGCCAGCAGGGCAGGGGGATCGAATGAAAAACTGTTTTTT
TRBD2,TRBV27,-,TRBJ2-4,CASRSGANQNIQYF,TGTGCCAGCAGGAGCGGGGCCAATCAAAACATTCAGTACTTC
-,TRBV7-2,-,TRBJ1-2,CASSPQSYYGYTF,TGTGCCAGCAGCCCCCAAAGCTACTATGGCTACACCTTC
TRBD1,TRBV6-1,once,TRBJ1-1,CASSSGQGGTEAFF,TGTGCCAGCAGTTCTGGACAGGGGGGCACTGAAGCTTTCTTT
-,TRBV9,-,TRBJ1-2,CASSVGGLSNYGYTF,TGTGCCAGCAGCGTAGGGGGCCTCTCCAACTATGGCTACACCTTC
TRBD1,TRBV30,-,TRBJ1-2,CATSTGTGVGGYTF,TGTGCCACCTCTACCGGGACAGGGGTCGGAGGCTACACCTTC
-,TRBV30,-,TRBJ2-1,CAWSLLAKEQFF,TGTGCCTGGAGTCTACTAGCTAAGGAGCAGTTCTTC
TRBD2,TRBV7-3,-,TRBJ2-1,CASSSGLAGLNEQFF,TGTGCCAGCAGCTCCGGACTAGCGGGGCTAAATGAGCAGTTCTTC
-,TRBV10-3,-,TRBJ2-7,CAISESNFHEQYF,TGTGCCATCAGTGAGTCCAACTTCCACGAGCAGTACTTC
-,TRBV7-3,-,TRBJ2-1,CASSLRQGNNEQFF,TGTGCCAGCAGCTTACGGCAGGGGAACAATGAGCAGTTCTTC
-,TRBV5-1,once,TRBJ1-2,CASSSSSTNYGYTF,TGCGCCAGCAGCTCCTCGAGCACTAACTATGGCTACACCTTC
-,TRBV28,-,TRBJ1-4,CASSLLRQSEKLFF,TGTGCCAGCAGTTTATTAAGACAGTCTGAAAAACTGTTTTTT
-,TRBV5-1,once,TRBJ2-7,CASSLTGYEQYF,TGCGCCAGCAGCTTGACAGGCTACGAGCAGTACTTC
-,TRBV3-1/TRBV3-2,-,TRBJ2-1,CASSFGDEQFF,TGTGCCAGCAGCTTCGGAGATGAGCAGTTCTTC
TRBD1,TRBV11-2,-,TRBJ1-6,CASSLGRGDWALHF,TGTGCCAGCAGCTTAGGCAGGGGGGATTGGGCCCTCCACTTT
-,TRBV28,-,TRBJ1-1,CASTRESKAFF,TGTGCCAGCACCCGTGAGAGTAAAGCTTTCTTT